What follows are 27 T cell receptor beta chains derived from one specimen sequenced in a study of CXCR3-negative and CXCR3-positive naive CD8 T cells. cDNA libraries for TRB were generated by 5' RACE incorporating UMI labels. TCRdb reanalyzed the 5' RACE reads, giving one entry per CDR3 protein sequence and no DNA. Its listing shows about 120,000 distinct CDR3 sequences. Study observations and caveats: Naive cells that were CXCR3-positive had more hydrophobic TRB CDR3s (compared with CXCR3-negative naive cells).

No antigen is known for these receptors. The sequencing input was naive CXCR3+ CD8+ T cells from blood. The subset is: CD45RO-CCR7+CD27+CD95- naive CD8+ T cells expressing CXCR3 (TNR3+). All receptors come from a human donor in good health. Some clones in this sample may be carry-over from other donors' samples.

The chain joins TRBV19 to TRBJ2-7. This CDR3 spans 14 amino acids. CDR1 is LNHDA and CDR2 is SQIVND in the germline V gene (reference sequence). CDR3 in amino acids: CASSTYGFSYEQYF.

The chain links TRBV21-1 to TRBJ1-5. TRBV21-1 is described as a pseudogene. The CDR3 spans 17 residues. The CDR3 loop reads CASSKKVSNCDNQPQHF.

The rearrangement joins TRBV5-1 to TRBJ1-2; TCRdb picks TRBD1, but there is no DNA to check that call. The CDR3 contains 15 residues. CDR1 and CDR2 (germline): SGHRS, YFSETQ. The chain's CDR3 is CASSAGTGLRTGYTF.

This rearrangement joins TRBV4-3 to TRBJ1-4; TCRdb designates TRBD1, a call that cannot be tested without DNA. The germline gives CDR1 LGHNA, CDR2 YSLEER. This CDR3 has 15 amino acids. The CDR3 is CASSLGQGEMEKLFF.

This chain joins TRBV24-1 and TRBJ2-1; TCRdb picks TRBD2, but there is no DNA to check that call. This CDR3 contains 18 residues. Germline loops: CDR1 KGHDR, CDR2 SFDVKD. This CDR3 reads CATSDLSPDSGGYNEQFF.

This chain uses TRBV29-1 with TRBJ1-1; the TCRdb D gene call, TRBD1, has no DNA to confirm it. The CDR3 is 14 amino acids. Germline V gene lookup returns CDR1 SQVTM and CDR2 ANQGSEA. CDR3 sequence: CSVGVGTALAEAFF.

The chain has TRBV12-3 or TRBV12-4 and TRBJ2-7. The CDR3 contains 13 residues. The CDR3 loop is CASSSLFTYEQYF.

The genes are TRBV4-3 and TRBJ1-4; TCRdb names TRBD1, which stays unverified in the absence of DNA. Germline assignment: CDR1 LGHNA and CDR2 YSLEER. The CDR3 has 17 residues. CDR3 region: CASSQAINRGGDEKLFF.

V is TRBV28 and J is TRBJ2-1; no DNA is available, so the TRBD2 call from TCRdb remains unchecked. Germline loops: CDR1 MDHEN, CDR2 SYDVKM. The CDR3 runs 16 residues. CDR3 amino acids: CASSLLPSGVYNEQFF.

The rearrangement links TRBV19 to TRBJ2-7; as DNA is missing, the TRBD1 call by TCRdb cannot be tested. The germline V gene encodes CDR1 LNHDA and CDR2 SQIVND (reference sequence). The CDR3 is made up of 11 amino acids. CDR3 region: CATGQGYEQYF.

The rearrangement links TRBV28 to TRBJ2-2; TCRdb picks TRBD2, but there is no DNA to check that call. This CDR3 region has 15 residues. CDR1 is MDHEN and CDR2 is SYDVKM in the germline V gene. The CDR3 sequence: CASSPPRTDTGELFF.

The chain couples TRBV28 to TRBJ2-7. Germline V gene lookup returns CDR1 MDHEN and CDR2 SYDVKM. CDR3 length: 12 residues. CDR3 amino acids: CASRTPSYEQYF. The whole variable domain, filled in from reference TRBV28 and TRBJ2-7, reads DVKVTQSSRYLVKRTGEKVFLECVQDMDHENMFWYRQDPGLGLRLIYFSYDVKMKEKGDIPEGYSVSREKKERFSLILESASTNQTSMYLCASRTPSYEQYFGPGTRLTVT.

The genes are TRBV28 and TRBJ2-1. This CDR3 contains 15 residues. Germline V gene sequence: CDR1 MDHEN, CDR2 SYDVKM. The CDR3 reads CASISEKGSYNEQFF.

CDR3 loop: CSAREVRGAGELFF. The genes are TRBV20-1 and TRBJ2-2; absent DNA, TCRdb's TRBD1 call cannot be checked. CDR3 size: 14 residues. The V gene's germline CDR1 is DFQATT and CDR2 SNEGSKA (reference sequence).

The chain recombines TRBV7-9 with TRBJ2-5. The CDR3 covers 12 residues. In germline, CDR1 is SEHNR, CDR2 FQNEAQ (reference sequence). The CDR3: CASSLVGETQYF.

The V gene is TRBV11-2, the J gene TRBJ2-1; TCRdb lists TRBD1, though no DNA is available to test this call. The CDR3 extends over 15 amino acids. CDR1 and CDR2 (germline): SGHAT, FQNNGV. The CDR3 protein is CASSLLGQAINEQFF.

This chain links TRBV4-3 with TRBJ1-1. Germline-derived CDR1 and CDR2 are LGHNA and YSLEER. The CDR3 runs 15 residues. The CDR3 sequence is CASSPLRGGTHEAFF.

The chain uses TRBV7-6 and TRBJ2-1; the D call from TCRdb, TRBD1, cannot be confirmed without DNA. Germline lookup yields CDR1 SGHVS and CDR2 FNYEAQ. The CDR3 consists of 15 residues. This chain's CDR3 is CASSLAGGEYNEQFF.

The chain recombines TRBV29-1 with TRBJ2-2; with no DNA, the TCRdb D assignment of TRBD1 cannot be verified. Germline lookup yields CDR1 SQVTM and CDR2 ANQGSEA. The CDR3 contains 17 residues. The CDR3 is CSVEDQKGQGRSGELFF.

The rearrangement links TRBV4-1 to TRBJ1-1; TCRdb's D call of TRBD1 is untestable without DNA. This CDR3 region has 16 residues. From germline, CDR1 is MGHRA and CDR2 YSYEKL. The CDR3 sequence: CASSQAGPGIVAEAFF.

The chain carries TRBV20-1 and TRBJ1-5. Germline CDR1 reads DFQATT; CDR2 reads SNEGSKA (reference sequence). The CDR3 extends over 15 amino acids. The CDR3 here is CSASEGPYSNQPQHF.

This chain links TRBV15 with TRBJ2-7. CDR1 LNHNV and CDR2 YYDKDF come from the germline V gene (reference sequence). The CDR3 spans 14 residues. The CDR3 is CATSRRDGHYEQYF.

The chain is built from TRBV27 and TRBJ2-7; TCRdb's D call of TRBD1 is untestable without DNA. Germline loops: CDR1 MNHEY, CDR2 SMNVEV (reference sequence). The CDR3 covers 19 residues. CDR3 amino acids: CASSLSSTSGTFFSYEQYF.

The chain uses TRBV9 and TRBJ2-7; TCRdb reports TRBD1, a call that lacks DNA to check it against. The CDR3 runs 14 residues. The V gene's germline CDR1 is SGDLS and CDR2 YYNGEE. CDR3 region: CASSVGDGSYEQYF.

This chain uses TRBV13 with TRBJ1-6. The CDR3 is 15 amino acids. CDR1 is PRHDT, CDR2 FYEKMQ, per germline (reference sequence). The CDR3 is CASSVGSGYNSPLHF.

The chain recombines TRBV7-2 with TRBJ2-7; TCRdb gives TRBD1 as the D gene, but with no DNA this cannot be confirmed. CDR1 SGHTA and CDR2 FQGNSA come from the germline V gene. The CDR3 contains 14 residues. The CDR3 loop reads CAVGRGQGANEQYF.

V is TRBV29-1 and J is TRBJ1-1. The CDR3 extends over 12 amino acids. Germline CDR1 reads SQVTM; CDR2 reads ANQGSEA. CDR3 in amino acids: CSVKTLNTEAFF.